This record covers a single T cell receptor beta chain. There is no known antigen for this receptor. Nothing much larger sits one base from this clone, and base qualities are not available. In the germline V gene, CDR1 corresponds to KGHSH and CDR2 to LQKENI. V has 2 bases trimmed and J has 0 bases trimmed; junction bases matching no gene number 4. The CDR3 runs 16 amino acids, cysteine and phenylalanine included. Only the CDR3 DNA stays, 48 bases, in frame from base 1. The data were obtained in a study of control samples from healthy donors and cancer patients (dated by TCRdb to 2018 to 2020). Library prep was done by the immunoSEQ multiplex PCR assay. Imported from immuneACCESS, the table was reduced by TCRdb to in-frame sequences with V and J called. These copies leave out some clones; in studies compared against another copy, an unresolved V gene accounts for under half, and the cause of the remainder is not known. Counted in this sample were roughly 88,000 clones; 91% of them appeared once. The ten largest account for under 20% of the sample.

The sample taken for sequencing was blood. The chain uses TRBV18 and TRBJ1-3; TRBD1 matches 7 bases in the middle. The clonotype comes from a man in his fifties or sixties in good health. The DNA sequence is TGTGCCAGCTCACCAAACAGGGGAAGCTCTGGAAACACCATATATTTT. Translated, it gives CASSPNRGSSGNTIYF.